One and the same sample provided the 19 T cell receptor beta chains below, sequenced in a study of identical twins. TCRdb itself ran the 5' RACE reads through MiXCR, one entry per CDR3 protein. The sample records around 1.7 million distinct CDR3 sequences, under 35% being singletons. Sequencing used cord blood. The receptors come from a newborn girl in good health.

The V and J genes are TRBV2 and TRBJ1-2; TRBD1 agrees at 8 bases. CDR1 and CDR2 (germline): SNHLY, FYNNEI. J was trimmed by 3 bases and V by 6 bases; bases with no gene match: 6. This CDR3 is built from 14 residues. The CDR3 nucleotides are TGTGCCAGCAGCGCCTCGACAGGGGACTATGGCTACACCTTC. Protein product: CASSASTGDYGYTF.

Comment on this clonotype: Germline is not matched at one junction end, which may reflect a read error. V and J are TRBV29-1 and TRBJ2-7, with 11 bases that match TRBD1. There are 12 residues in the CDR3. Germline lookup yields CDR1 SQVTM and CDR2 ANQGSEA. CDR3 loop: CSVRTGGLEQSF. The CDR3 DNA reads TGCAGCGTTAGGACAGGGGGCCTCGAGCAGTCCTTC.

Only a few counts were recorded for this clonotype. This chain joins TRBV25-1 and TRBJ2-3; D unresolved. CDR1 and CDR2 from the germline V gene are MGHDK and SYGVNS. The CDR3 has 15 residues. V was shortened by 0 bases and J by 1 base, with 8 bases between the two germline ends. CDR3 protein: CASSEYIFRTDTQYF. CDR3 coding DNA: TGTGCCAGCAGTGAATATATTTTTCGCACAGATACGCAGTATTTT.

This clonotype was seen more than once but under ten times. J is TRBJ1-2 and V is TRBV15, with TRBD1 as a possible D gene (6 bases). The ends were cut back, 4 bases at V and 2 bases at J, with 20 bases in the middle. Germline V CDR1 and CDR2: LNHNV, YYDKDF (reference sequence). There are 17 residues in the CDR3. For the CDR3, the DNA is TGTGCCACCAGCATCCGCCGGGGGATAGGACAGAACTATGGCTACACCTTC. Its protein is CATSIRRGIGQNYGYTF. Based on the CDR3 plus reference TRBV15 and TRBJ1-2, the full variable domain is DAMVIQNPRYQVTQFGKPVTLSCSQTLNHNVMYWYQQKSSQAPKLLFHYYDKDFNNEADTPDNFQSRRPNTSFCFLDIRSPGLGDTAMYLCATSIRRGIGQNYGYTFGSGTRLTVV.

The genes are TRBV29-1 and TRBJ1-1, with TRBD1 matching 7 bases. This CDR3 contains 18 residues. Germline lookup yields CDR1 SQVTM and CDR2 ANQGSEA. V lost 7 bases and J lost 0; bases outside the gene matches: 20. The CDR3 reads CSAKRIGGFESMNTEAFF. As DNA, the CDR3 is TGCAGCGCAAAGCGGATAGGGGGCTTTGAGTCTATGAACACTGAAGCTTTCTTT.

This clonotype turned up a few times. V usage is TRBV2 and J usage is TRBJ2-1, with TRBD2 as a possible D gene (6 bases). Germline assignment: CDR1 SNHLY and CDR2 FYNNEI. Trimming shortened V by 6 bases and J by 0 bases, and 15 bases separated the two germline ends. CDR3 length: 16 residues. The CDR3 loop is CASSRSSASSYNEQFF. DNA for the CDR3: TGTGCCAGCAGCCGATCTAGCGCGAGCTCCTACAATGAGCAGTTCTTC.

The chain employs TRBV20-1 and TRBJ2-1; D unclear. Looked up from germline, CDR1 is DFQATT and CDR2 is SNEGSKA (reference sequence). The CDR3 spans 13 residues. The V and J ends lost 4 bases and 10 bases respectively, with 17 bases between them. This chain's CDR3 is CSATGSSRWEQFF. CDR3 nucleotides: TGCAGTGCTACCGGTAGTTCGCGTTGGGAGCAGTTCTTC.

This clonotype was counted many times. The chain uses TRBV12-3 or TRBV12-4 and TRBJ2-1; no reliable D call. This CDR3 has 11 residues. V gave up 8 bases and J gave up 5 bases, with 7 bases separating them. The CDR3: CASQIDNEQFF. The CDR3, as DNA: TGTGCCAGCCAGATCGACAATGAGCAGTTCTTC.

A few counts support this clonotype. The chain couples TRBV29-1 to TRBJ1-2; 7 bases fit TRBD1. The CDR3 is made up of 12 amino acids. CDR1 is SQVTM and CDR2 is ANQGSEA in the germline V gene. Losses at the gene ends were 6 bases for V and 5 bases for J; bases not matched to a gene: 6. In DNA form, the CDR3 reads TGCAGCGTCCTTACACAGGGGTATGGCTACACCTTC. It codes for CSVLTQGYGYTF.

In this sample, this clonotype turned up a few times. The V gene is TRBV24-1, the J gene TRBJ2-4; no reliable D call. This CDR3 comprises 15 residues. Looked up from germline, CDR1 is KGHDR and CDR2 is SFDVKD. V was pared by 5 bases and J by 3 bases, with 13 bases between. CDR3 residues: CATSVVRLDKNIQYF. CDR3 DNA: TGTGCCACCAGTGTCGTCAGACTCGACAAAAACATTCAGTACTTC.

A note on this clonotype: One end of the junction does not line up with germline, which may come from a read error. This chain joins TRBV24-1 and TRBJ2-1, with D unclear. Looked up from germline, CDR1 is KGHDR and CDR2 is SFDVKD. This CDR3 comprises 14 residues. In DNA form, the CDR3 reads TGTGCCACCAGTGATTCATTCAGTGACAATGAGCGGTTCTTC. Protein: CATSDSFSDNERFF.

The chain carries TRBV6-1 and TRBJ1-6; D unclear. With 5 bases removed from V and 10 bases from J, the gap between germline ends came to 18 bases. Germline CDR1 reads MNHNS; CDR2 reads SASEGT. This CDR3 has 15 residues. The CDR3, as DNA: TGTGCCAGCAGTCAGTTTGGGGTGCCCTTCTCACCCCTCCACTTT. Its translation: CASSQFGVPFSPLHF.

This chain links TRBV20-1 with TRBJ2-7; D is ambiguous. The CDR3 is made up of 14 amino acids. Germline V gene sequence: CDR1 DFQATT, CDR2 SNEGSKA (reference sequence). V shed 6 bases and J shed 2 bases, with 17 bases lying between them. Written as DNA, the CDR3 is TGCAGTGCCACACCTTCGAGCTCGACCTACGAGCAGTACTTC. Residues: CSATPSSSTYEQYF.

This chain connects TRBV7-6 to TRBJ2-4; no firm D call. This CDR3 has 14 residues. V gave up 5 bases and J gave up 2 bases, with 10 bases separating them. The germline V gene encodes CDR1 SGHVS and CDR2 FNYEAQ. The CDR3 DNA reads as TGTGCCAGCAGCCCTGTGGCTACCAAAAACATTCAGTACTTC. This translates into CASSPVATKNIQYF.

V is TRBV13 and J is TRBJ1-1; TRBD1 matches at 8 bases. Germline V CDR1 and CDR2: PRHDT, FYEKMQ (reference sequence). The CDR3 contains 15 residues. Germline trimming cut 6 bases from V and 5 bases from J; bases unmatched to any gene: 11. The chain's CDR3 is CASSPGGEGWTEAFF. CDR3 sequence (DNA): TGTGCCAGCAGTCCAGGGGGCGAGGGTTGGACTGAAGCTTTCTTT.

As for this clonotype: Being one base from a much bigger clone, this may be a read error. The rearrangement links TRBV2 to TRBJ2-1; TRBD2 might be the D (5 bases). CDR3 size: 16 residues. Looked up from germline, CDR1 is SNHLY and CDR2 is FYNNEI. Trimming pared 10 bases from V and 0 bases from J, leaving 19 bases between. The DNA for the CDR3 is TGTGCCAACAGAGCCCGACGGGGTAGCTCCTACAATGAGCAGTTCTTC. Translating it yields CANRARRGSSYNEQFF.

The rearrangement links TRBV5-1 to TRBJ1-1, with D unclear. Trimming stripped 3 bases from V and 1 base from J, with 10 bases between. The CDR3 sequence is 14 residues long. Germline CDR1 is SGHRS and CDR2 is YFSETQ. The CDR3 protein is CASSSTTPNTEAFF. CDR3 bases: TGCGCCAGCAGCTCGACCACACCGAACACTGAAGCTTTCTTT.

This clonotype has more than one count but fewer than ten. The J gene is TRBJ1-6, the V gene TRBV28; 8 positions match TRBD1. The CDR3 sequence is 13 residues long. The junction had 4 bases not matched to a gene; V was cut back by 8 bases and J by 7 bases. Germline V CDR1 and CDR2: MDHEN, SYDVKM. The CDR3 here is CASWTGSNSPLHF. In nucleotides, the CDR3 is TGTGCCAGCTGGACAGGGTCAAATTCACCCCTCCACTTT.

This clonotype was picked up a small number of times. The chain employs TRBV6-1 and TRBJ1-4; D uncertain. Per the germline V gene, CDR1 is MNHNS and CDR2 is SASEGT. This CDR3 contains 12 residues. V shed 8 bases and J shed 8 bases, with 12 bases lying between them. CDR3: CASRGYGEKLFF. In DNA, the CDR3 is TGTGCCAGCCGAGGATATGGGGAAAAACTGTTTTTT.